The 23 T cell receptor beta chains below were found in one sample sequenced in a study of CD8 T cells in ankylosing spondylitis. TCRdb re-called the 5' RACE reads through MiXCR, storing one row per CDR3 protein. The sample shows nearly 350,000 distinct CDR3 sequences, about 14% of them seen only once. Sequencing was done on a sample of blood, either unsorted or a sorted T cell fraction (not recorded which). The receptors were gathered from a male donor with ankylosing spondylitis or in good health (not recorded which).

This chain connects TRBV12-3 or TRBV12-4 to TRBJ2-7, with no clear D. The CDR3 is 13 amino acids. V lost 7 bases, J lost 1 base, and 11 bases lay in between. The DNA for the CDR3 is TGTGCCAGCACCCCGGACGGATCCTACGAGCAGTACTTC. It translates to CASTPDGSYEQYF.

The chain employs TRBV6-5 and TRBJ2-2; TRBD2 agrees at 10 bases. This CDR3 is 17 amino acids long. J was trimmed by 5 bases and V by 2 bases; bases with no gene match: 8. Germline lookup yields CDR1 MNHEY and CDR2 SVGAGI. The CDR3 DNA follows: TGTGCCAGCAGTTACCGCGCTAGCGGGAGTAGTACCGGGGAGCTGTTTTTT. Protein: CASSYRASGSSTGELFF.

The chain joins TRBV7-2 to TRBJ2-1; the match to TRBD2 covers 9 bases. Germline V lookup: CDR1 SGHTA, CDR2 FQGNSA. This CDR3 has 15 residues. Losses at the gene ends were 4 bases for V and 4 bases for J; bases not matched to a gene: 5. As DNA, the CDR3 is TGTGCCAGCAGCTCAGAGACTAGCGGTTACAATGAGCAGTTCTTC. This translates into CASSSETSGYNEQFF.

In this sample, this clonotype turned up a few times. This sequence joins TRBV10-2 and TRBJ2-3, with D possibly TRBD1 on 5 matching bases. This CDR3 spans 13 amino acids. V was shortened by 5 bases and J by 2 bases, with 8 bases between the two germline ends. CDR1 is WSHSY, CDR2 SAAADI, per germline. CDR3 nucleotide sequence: TGCGCCAGCAGTTCAGGGCCCACAGATACGCAGTATTTT. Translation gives CASSSGPTDTQYF.

CDR3 sequence: CAIRVRGAESRGNEQFF. The CDR3 region has the DNA TGTGCCATCAGGGTGAGGGGGGCCGAATCTAGGGGGAATGAGCAGTTCTTC. The chain couples TRBV10-3 to TRBJ2-1; D could derive from TRBD1 or TRBD2 (6 bases each). V lost 6 bases to trimming and J lost 7 bases, with 25 bases between them. Germline V gene lookup returns CDR1 ENHRY and CDR2 SYGVKD. CDR3 length equals 17 residues.

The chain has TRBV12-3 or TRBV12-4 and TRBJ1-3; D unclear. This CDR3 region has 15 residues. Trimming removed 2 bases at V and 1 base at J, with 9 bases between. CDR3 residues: CASSLSGPSGNTIYF. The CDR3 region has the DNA TGTGCCAGCAGTTTAAGCGGACCGTCTGGAAACACCATATATTTT.

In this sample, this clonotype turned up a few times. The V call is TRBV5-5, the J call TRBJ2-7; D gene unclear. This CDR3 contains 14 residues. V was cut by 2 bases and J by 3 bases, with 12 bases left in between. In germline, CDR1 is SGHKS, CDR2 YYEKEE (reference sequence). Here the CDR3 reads CASSFNPDVYEQYF. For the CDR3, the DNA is TGTGCCAGCAGCTTTAACCCGGACGTCTACGAGCAGTACTTC.

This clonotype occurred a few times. The CDR3: CASSLTGDPTDTQYF. The CDR3 DNA sequence: TGTGCCAGCAGCTTAACGGGGGACCCCACAGATACGCAGTATTTT. The chain carries TRBV7-9 and TRBJ2-3; a weak D match, TRBD2 (6 bases). The CDR3 has 15 residues. V was clipped by 2 bases and J by 2 bases, with 11 bases between them. The V gene's germline CDR1 is SEHNR and CDR2 FQNEAQ (reference sequence).

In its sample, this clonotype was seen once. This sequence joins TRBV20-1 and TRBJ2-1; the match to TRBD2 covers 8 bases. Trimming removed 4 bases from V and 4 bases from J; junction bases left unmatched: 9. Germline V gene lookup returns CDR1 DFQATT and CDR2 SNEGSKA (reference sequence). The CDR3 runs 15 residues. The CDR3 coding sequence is TGCAGTGCTATTTATGCGGGGGGACTTTACAATGAGCAGTTCTTC. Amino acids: CSAIYAGGLYNEQFF.

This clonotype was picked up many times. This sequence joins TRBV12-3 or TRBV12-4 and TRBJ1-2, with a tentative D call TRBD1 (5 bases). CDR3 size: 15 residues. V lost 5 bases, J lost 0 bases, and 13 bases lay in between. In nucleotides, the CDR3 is TGTGCCAGCAGTCCACGGACATTTCCTAACTATGGCTACACCTTC. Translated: CASSPRTFPNYGYTF.

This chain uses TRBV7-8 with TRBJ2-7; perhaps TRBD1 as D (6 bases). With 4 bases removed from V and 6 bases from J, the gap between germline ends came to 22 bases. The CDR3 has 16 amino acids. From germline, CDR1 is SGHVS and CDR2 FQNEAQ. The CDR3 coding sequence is TGTGCCAGCAGCTCGCGGGTCAGGGGAGATATAAGCGAGCAGTACTTC. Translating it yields CASSSRVRGDISEQYF.

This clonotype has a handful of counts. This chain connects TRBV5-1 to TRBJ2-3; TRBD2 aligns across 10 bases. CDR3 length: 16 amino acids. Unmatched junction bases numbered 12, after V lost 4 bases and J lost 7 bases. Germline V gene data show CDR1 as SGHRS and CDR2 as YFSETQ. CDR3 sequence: CASSTTQRGGPNTQYF. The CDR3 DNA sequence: TGCGCCAGCAGCACCACCCAGCGGGGGGGCCCTAATACGCAGTATTTT.

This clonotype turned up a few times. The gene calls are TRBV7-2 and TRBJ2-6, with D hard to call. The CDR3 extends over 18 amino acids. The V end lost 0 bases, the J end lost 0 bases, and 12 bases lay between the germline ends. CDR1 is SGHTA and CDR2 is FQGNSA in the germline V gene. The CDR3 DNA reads TGTGCCAGCAGCTTAGCGGCAGGCCTTAGCTCTGGGGCCAACGTCCTGACTTTC. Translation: CASSLAAGLSSGANVLTF.

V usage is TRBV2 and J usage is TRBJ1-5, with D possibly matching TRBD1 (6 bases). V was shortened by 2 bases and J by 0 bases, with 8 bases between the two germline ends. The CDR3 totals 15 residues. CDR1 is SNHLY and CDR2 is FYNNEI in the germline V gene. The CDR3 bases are TGTGCCAGCAGTGAAAGGGGGTATAGCAATCAGCCCCAGCATTTT. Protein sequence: CASSERGYSNQPQHF.

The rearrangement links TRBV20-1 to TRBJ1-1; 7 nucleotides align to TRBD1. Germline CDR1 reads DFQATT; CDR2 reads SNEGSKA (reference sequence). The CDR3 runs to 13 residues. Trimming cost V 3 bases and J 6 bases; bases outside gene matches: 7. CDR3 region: CSASGSGGAEAFF. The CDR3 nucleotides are TGCAGTGCTAGTGGGTCAGGGGGAGCTGAAGCTTTCTTT.

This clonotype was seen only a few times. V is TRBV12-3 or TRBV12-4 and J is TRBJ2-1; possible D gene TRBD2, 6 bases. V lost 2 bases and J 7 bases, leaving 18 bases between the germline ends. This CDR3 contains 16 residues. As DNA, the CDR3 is TGTGCCAGCAGTTTACCGGGGAGGCAGAGGAGGAATGAGCAGTTCTTC. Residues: CASSLPGRQRRNEQFF.

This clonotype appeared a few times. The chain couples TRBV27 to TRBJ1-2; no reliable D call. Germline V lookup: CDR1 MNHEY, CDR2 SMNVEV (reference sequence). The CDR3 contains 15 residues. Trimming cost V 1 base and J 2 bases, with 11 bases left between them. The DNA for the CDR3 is TGTGCCAGCAGTTTATACGGTGTCAGGAACTATGGCTACACCTTC. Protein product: CASSLYGVRNYGYTF.

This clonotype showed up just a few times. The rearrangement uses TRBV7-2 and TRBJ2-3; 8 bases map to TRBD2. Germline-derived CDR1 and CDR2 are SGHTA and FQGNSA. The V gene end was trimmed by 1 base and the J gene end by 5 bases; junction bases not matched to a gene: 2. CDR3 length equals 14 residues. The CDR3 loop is CASSLGGGIDTQYF. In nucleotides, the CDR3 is TGTGCCAGCAGCTTAGGCGGGGGGATAGATACGCAGTATTTT.

This CDR3 reads CASSYSGRMGGYTF. The CDR3 DNA reads TGTGCCAGCAGTTACTCGGGCAGGATGGGCGGCTACACCTTC. The chain combines TRBV6-2 or TRBV6-3 with TRBJ1-2; D not certain. In germline, CDR1 is MNHEY, CDR2 SVGEGT. The CDR3 consists of 14 residues. Trimming removed 0 bases at V and 8 bases at J, with 13 bases between.

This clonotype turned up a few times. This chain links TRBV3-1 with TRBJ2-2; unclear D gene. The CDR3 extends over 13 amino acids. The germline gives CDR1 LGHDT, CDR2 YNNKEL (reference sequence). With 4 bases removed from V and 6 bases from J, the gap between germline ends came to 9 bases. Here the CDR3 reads CASSPLNAGELFF. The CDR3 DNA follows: TGTGCCAGCAGCCCCCTAAATGCCGGGGAGCTGTTTTTT.

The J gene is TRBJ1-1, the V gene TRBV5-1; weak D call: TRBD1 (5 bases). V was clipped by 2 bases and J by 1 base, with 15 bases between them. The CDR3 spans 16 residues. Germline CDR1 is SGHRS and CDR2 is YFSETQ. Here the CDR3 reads CASSLLAQGRNTEAFF. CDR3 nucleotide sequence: TGCGCCAGCAGCTTACTGGCCCAGGGTAGGAACACTGAAGCTTTCTTT.

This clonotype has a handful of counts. The CDR3 sequence is CASSLGQGKPIYF. The CDR3 DNA sequence: TGCGCCAGCAGCTTGGGACAGGGAAAGCCCATATATTTT. V usage is TRBV5-1 and J usage is TRBJ1-3, with TRBD1 matching over 7 bases. CDR3 length equals 13 residues. V lost 0 bases to trimming and J lost 11 bases; unmatched junction nucleotides: 5. The germline V gene has CDR1 SGHRS and CDR2 YFSETQ.

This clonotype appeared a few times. CDR3 protein: CAISLTGGDGYTF. The DNA for the CDR3 is TGTGCCATCAGTCTGACAGGGGGCGACGGCTACACCTTC. The J gene is TRBJ1-2, the V gene TRBV10-3; 10 nucleotides align to TRBD1. This CDR3 region has 13 residues. The ends lost 5 bases at V and 8 bases at J; junction bases unmatched: 5. Germline loops: CDR1 ENHRY, CDR2 SYGVKD.